This TCR beta chain was retrieved from a study of CD8+ T cells in alopecia areata. In the study overall: The share of scalp area affected provided the severity score for treated patients.

The CDR3 has 13 residues. Germline CDR1 is GTSNPN and CDR2 is SVGIG (reference sequence). V lost 7 bases to trimming and J lost 7 bases; unmatched junction nucleotides: 12. Study-level results: A great number of expanded lesional clones endured in scalp and blood during tofacitinib. Expanded CD8+ clones among the top 100, and scalp clonality, were significantly decreased by tofacitinib.

This sample's treatment: oral pan-JAK inhibitor, 5-10 mg twice daily. It was from alopecia areata patients that lesional scalp punch biopsies and peripheral blood were collected. cDNA serving as the sequencing template came from extracted, reverse transcribed RNA. The method was immunoSEQ multiplex PCR; TCRdb's version includes in-frame clones alone and lacks a portion of them. Among fewer than 250,000 clones listed, around 65% were seen once. A remark on this clone: Its matching antigen is unknown.

Sequencing was performed on CD4+ T cells sorted from blood, taken at week 4, from a patient treated with tofacitinib. This chain links TRBV30 with TRBJ2-7, with 8 nucleotides matching TRBD1. The receptor's source is a human donor with alopecia areata. The CDR3 coding sequence is TGTGCCTCCAGGGGGCTGTACCCTGGAGAGCAGTACTTC. Amino acid sequence: CASRGLYPGEQYF. The variable domain in full, with the rest retrieved from reference TRBV30 and TRBJ2-7, is SQTIHQWPATLVQPVGSPLSLECTVEGTSNPNLYWYRQAAGRGLQLLFYSVGIGQISSEVPQNLSASRPQDRQFILSSKKLLLSDSGFYLCASRGLYPGEQYFGPGTRLTVT.